Shown below are 31 T cell receptor beta chains from a single sample sequenced in a study of shared clonotypes between healthy human individuals. Some clones are missing from TCRdb's copy, which holds only in-frame ones; the method was immunoSEQ multiplex PCR. The table includes roughly 2.5 million clones, around 94% detected once. The source material was naive CD4+ T cells sorted from blood. The subset was: CD45RA+ positively selected. These receptors were taken from a man aged 18-30 years in good health.

The genes are TRBV19 and TRBJ2-7; 8 nucleotides align to TRBD1. The CDR3 is 16 amino acids. Trimming removed 5 bases from V and 5 bases from J; junction bases left unmatched: 14. Germline values: CDR1 LNHDA, CDR2 SQIVND (reference sequence). The CDR3, as DNA: TGTGCCAGTAGTGTAGGGGATCAGGGGGCGAGGAACGAGCAGTACTTC. Protein sequence: CASSVGDQGARNEQYF.

The gene calls are TRBV19 and TRBJ2-5; D perhaps matches TRBD2 (5 bases). CDR3 length equals 12 residues. CDR1 is LNHDA and CDR2 is SQIVND in the germline V gene (reference sequence). Trimming took off 6 bases at V and 4 bases at J, with 9 bases between the two ends. CDR3 residues: CASRDSGETQYF. The CDR3, as DNA: TGTGCCAGTAGGGACTCTGGAGAGACCCAGTACTTC.

Only a few counts were recorded for this clone. The V gene is TRBV4-2, the J gene TRBJ1-3, with unresolved D. From germline, CDR1 is LGHNA and CDR2 YNFKEQ. The CDR3 spans 17 residues. Trimming cost V 0 bases and J 6 bases, with 18 bases left between them. CDR3: CASSQDWTPKTANTIYF. The DNA for the CDR3 is TGTGCCAGCAGCCAAGATTGGACCCCGAAGACGGCAAACACCATATATTTT.

The rearrangement uses TRBV5-8 and TRBJ2-1; 8 nucleotides align to TRBD1. The CDR3 is 15 residues long. The J segment lost 5 bases and the V segment lost 3 bases, leaving 7 bases of the junction unmatched. Germline V gives CDR1 SGHTS, CDR2 YDEGEE. The CDR3 here is CASSSDRASNNEQFF. CDR3 nucleotide sequence: TGTGCCAGCAGCTCGGACAGGGCGTCCAACAATGAGCAGTTCTTC.

V usage is TRBV5-1 and J usage is TRBJ2-5; D unresolved. The V gene's germline CDR1 is SGHRS and CDR2 YFSETQ. V was trimmed by 3 bases and J by 1 base, leaving 7 bases between them. CDR3 length: 13 amino acids. In DNA form, the CDR3 reads TGCGCCAGCAGCTATACGATCCAAGAGACCCAGTACTTC. It translates to CASSYTIQETQYF.

This chain connects TRBV5-6 to TRBJ1-1; 7 positions match TRBD1. Germline loops: CDR1 SGHDT, CDR2 YYEEEE. The CDR3 has 14 residues. The junction had 4 bases not matched to a gene; V was cut back by 0 bases and J by 5 bases. The CDR3 DNA follows: TGTGCCAGCAGCTTGGACAGGGGAAAGACTGAAGCTTTCTTT. It specifies CASSLDRGKTEAFF.

This chain connects TRBV9 to TRBJ2-1; 9 bases are a match to TRBD1. The CDR3 has 16 amino acids. Germline V gene lookup returns CDR1 SGDLS and CDR2 YYNGEE. Trimming removed 0 bases from V and 7 bases from J; junction bases left unmatched: 8. The CDR3 coding sequence is TGTGCCAGCAGCGTAGAGGGACAGGGAGGTAGAAATGAGCAGTTCTTC. The encoded protein is CASSVEGQGGRNEQFF.

The V and J genes are TRBV7-6 and TRBJ1-1, with D possibly TRBD1 on 5 matching bases. Per the germline V gene, CDR1 is SGHVS and CDR2 is FNYEAQ. The CDR3 loop spans 17 amino acids. The V end lost 4 bases, the J end lost 0 bases, and 18 bases lay between the germline ends. CDR3 bases: TGTGCCAGCAGCTCAACCGGAGGGGTCTGGATGAACACTGAAGCTTTCTTT. It specifies CASSSTGGVWMNTEAFF.

The CDR3 sequence: CASSEVRGTYQETQYF. CDR3 sequence (DNA): TGTGCCAGCAGTGAAGTGCGGGGGACGTACCAAGAGACCCAGTACTTC. The genes are TRBV6-1 and TRBJ2-5; 7 nucleotides match TRBD2. Germline V lookup: CDR1 MNHNS, CDR2 SASEGT. The CDR3 spans 16 residues. Trimming took 1 base from V and 0 from J; bases not matched to a gene: 5.

This chain joins TRBV7-2 and TRBJ2-1, with D unresolved. V was clipped by 5 bases and J by 2 bases, with 10 bases between them. Germline V lookup: CDR1 SGHTA, CDR2 FQGNSA. The CDR3 is 14 amino acids. This chain's CDR3 is CASSHYGAYNEQFF. CDR3 sequence (DNA): TGTGCCAGCAGCCACTATGGAGCCTACAATGAGCAGTTCTTC.

The rearrangement links TRBV29-1 to TRBJ1-4; perhaps TRBD1 as D (5 bases). The CDR3 is made up of 14 amino acids. Germline CDR1 is SQVTM and CDR2 is ANQGSEA. V gave up 7 bases and J gave up 0 bases, with 12 bases separating them. CDR3 DNA: TGCAGCGCAAAGCCAGGGACAACTAATGAAAAACTGTTTTTT. It is translated as CSAKPGTTNEKLFF. Filled out from reference TRBV29-1 and TRBJ1-4, the complete variable domain reads SAVISQKPSRDICQRGTSLTIQCQVDSQVTMMFWYRQQPGQSLTLIATANQGSEATYESGFVIDKFPISRPNLTFSTLTVSNMSPEDSSIYLCSAKPGTTNEKLFFGSGTQLSVL.

The chain has TRBV5-1 and TRBJ2-1, with 7 bases that match TRBD2. This CDR3 is built from 13 residues. Germline CDR1 SGHRS, CDR2 YFSETQ. Trimming cost V 1 base and J 8 bases; bases outside gene matches: 3. The CDR3 reads CASSLPSGDEQFF. The CDR3 DNA sequence: TGCGCCAGCAGCTTGCCCAGCGGGGATGAGCAGTTCTTC. Complete variable domain (other parts from reference TRBV5-1 and TRBJ2-1): KAGVTQTPRYLIKTRGQQVTLSCSPISGHRSVSWYQQTPGQGLQFLFEYFSETQRNKGNFPGRFSGRQFSNSRSEMNVSTLELGDSALYLCASSLPSGDEQFFGPGTRLTVL.

This chain links TRBV19 with TRBJ1-5; TRBD1 aligns across 9 bases. Germline V gene data show CDR1 as LNHDA and CDR2 as SQIVND (reference sequence). The CDR3 length is 17 residues. J lost 6 bases, V lost 4 bases, and 13 bases had no gene match. The CDR3 nucleotides are TGTGCCAGTAGTAAGATACAGGGGGCGGTGGTATCTCAGCCCCAGCATTTT. Translating it yields CASSKIQGAVVSQPQHF.

The chain combines TRBV28 with TRBJ1-1; 11 bases fit TRBD1. Unmatched junction bases numbered 2, after V lost 6 bases and J lost 5 bases. The CDR3 spans 13 residues. Germline assignment: CDR1 MDHEN and CDR2 SYDVKM. The CDR3 protein is CASRDRGRTEAFF. CDR3 DNA sequence: TGTGCCAGCAGGGACAGGGGGCGGACTGAAGCTTTCTTT. The whole variable domain, filled in from reference TRBV28 and TRBJ1-1, reads DVKVTQSSRYLVKRTGEKVFLECVQDMDHENMFWYRQDPGLGLRLIYFSYDVKMKEKGDIPEGYSVSREKKERFSLILESASTNQTSMYLCASRDRGRTEAFFGQGTRLTVV.

This clone occurred once. The rearrangement links TRBV28 to TRBJ1-6, with 9 bases aligning to TRBD1. This CDR3 is 15 amino acids long. The V and J ends lost 5 bases and 10 bases, in that order; junction bases with no gene match: 9. CDR1 and CDR2 (germline): MDHEN, SYDVKM. The CDR3 sequence: CASSIGQGTGSPLHF. In DNA form, the CDR3 reads TGTGCCAGCAGTATCGGACAGGGGACAGGATCACCCCTCCACTTT.

The chain couples TRBV10-3 to TRBJ2-3; no clear D. Trimming pared 2 bases from V and 0 bases from J, leaving 3 bases between. CDR1 and CDR2 from the germline V gene are ENHRY and SYGVKD. This CDR3 region has 13 residues. CDR3 in amino acids: CAISEQSTDTQYF. CDR3 coding DNA: TGTGCCATCAGTGAGCAGAGCACAGATACGCAGTATTTT.

V usage is TRBV5-1 and J usage is TRBJ2-1, with 12 bases matching TRBD2. This CDR3 comprises 14 residues. Germline values: CDR1 SGHRS, CDR2 YFSETQ. The V and J ends lost 6 bases and 9 bases, in that order; junction bases with no gene match: 7. The CDR3 region has the DNA TGCGCCAGCACCCAAGGACTAGCGGGAACTGAGCAGTTCTTC. Amino acid sequence: CASTQGLAGTEQFF.

This clone has a handful of counts. The J gene is TRBJ1-1, the V gene TRBV19; D ambiguous. Germline V gives CDR1 LNHDA, CDR2 SQIVND (reference sequence). V was cut by 1 base and J by 0 bases, with 12 bases left in between. There are 16 residues in the CDR3. The CDR3 DNA reads TGTGCCAGTAGTATAGGACACAAGACTCTGAACACTGAAGCTTTCTTT. Encoded protein: CASSIGHKTLNTEAFF.

The chain has TRBV5-8 and TRBJ1-1; no clear D gene. This CDR3 region has 14 residues. Between the trimmed V and J ends, which lost 4 bases and 5 bases, there was a span of 15 bases. Germline CDR1 and CDR2: SGHTS and YDEGEE. CDR3 sequence: CASSLGGVVTEAFF. In nucleotides, the CDR3 is TGTGCCAGCAGCCTAGGTGGTGTAGTAACTGAAGCTTTCTTT.

The gene calls are TRBV27 and TRBJ1-6, with 7 positions matching TRBD1. The CDR3 is made up of 14 amino acids. CDR1 and CDR2 from the germline V gene are MNHEY and SMNVEV (reference sequence). The V segment lost 5 bases and the J segment 8 bases; nucleotides outside the gene matches: 6. As DNA, the CDR3 is TGTGCCAGCAGTCGGGTCAGGGGGGATTCACCCCTCCACTTT. Translating it yields CASSRVRGDSPLHF.

Worth noting for this clone: The same CDR3 is also encoded by other DNA sequences in this sample. The J gene is TRBJ1-1, the V gene TRBV5-4; no definite D call. Trimming removed 0 bases at V and 0 bases at J, with 9 bases between. This CDR3 is built from 15 residues. Germline-derived CDR1 and CDR2 are SGHNT and YYREEE (reference sequence). The CDR3 sequence is CASSLGEVMNTEAFF. CDR3 in DNA: TGTGCCAGCAGCTTGGGGGAGGTCATGAACACTGAAGCTTTCTTT.

The gene calls are TRBV7-9 and TRBJ2-7; D gene uncertain. Looked up from germline, CDR1 is SEHNR and CDR2 is FQNEAQ (reference sequence). The CDR3 has 13 amino acids. V was clipped by 6 bases and J by 2 bases, with 11 bases between them. CDR3 bases: TGTGCCAGCAGTCGACAAGGAACCTACGAGCAGTACTTC. This translates into CASSRQGTYEQYF.

The chain couples TRBV19 to TRBJ2-4; 9 bases are a match to TRBD2. Germline loops: CDR1 LNHDA, CDR2 SQIVND (reference sequence). V lost 7 bases to trimming and J lost 1 base; unmatched junction nucleotides: 8. The CDR3 loop spans 16 amino acids. CDR3 protein: CASTGSGRMAKNIQYF. The CDR3 bases are TGTGCCAGTACCGGTAGCGGGAGAATGGCCAAAAACATTCAGTACTTC.

V usage is TRBV30 and J usage is TRBJ2-7; 11 nucleotides match TRBD1. The CDR3 totals 14 residues. The germline V gene encodes CDR1 GTSNPN and CDR2 SVGIG (reference sequence). Germline trimming cut 1 base from V and 3 bases from J; bases unmatched to any gene: 2. Here the CDR3 reads CAWSAGQGVYEQYF. As DNA, the CDR3 is TGTGCCTGGAGTGCGGGACAGGGGGTCTACGAGCAGTACTTC.

The V and J genes are TRBV18 and TRBJ1-5; 10 nucleotides align to TRBD1. CDR1 KGHSH and CDR2 LQKENI come from the germline V gene. The CDR3 has 16 residues. V shed 1 base, J shed 5 bases, and the junction held 5 bases outside the gene matches. CDR3 residues: CASSPLGTGADQPQHF. DNA of the CDR3: TGTGCCAGCTCACCACTAGGGACAGGGGCCGATCAGCCCCAGCATTTT. Variable domain in full (rest from reference TRBV18 and TRBJ1-5): NAGVMQNPRHLVRRRGQEARLRCSPMKGHSHVYWYRQLPEEGLKFMVYLQKENIIDESGMPKERFSAEFPKEGPSILRIQQVVRGDSAAYFCASSPLGTGADQPQHFGDGTRLSIL.

This chain links TRBV28 with TRBJ1-6; D not resolved. The CDR3 consists of 14 residues. V lost 3 bases to trimming and J lost 8 bases, with 11 bases between them. CDR1 and CDR2 from the germline V gene are MDHEN and SYDVKM. The CDR3 DNA reads TGTGCCAGCAGTTTTGGTACAGTTTATTCACCCCTCCACTTT. This gives the protein CASSFGTVYSPLHF.

This sequence joins TRBV11-2 and TRBJ2-1; D remains ambiguous. Germline V lookup: CDR1 SGHAT, CDR2 FQNNGV. V shed 0 bases and J shed 4 bases, with 19 bases lying between them. The CDR3 is made up of 18 amino acids. The CDR3, as DNA: TGTGCCAGCAGCTTAGAGGGCTATATCATATCGACTTACAATGAGCAGTTCTTC. Its translation: CASSLEGYIISTYNEQFF.

The chain employs TRBV7-6 and TRBJ2-1; 8 bases align to TRBD2. The CDR3 runs 15 residues. J was trimmed by 7 bases and V by 6 bases; bases with no gene match: 11. Germline V CDR1 and CDR2: SGHVS, FNYEAQ. CDR3 loop: CASRPLSGSYNEQFF. The CDR3 region has the DNA TGTGCCAGCAGGCCACTCAGCGGGAGTTATAATGAGCAGTTCTTC.

The chain combines TRBV6-6 with TRBJ1-1; a weak D match, TRBD1 (6 bases). Germline CDR1 MNHNY, CDR2 SVGAGI (reference sequence). The CDR3 contains 15 residues. V was clipped by 6 bases and J by 1 base, with 15 bases between them. CDR3 coding DNA: TGTGCCAGCAGCCCTCTCGGGGGCGCGAACACTGAAGCTTTCTTT. Its protein product is CASSPLGGANTEAFF.

The chain recombines TRBV2 with TRBJ1-5, with D uncertain. The V end lost 10 bases, the J end lost 0 bases, and 10 bases lay between the germline ends. The CDR3 contains 13 residues. Germline values: CDR1 SNHLY, CDR2 FYNNEI. The CDR3: CATSVDSNQPQHF. CDR3 in DNA: TGTGCCACCTCGGTGGATAGCAATCAGCCCCAGCATTTT.

V gene TRBV19 combines with J gene TRBJ2-3; TRBD2 matches at 7 bases. Looked up from germline, CDR1 is LNHDA and CDR2 is SQIVND (reference sequence). The CDR3 covers 16 residues. The trim removed 5 bases at V and 4 bases at J, leaving 12 bases unmatched. CDR3 loop: CASSPRERGRSDTQYF. The CDR3 DNA is TGTGCCAGTAGTCCTCGGGAGCGGGGCAGATCAGATACGCAGTATTTT. The full variable domain, its missing parts supplied by reference TRBV19 and TRBJ2-3, is DGGITQSPKYLFRKEGQNVTLSCEQNLNHDAMYWYRQDPGQGLRLIYYSQIVNDFQKGDIAEGYSVSREKKESFPLTVTSAQKNPTAFYLCASSPRERGRSDTQYFGPGTRLTVL.